Presented here are 14 T cell receptor beta chains from one specimen sequenced in a study of blood T cell repertoires in COVID-19. This table comes from immunoSEQ multiplex PCR, and its TCRdb copy is limited to in-frame clones, with some not included. The sample lists over 130,000 clones; 65% to 90% were seen once. Sequenced sample: peripheral blood. Every receptor here comes from a man between 65 and 85 years old with acute or convalescent COVID-19.

The J gene is TRBJ2-2, the V gene TRBV15; D is possibly TRBD1 (6 bases). V lost 0 bases to trimming and J lost 5 bases, with 10 bases between them. The germline gives CDR1 LNHNV, CDR2 YYDKDF (reference sequence). There are 15 residues in the CDR3. The CDR3 coding sequence is TGTGCCACCAGCAGAGATAAGGGGGTAACCGGGGAGCTGTTTTTT. Amino acids: CATSRDKGVTGELFF.

The chain combines TRBV7-9 with TRBJ2-3, with a weak D call TRBD1 (7 bases). Germline CDR1 SEHNR, CDR2 FQNEAQ (reference sequence). This CDR3 spans 17 amino acids. Trimming stripped 5 bases from V and 0 bases from J, with 18 bases between. CDR3: CASSPGEGGISTDTQYF. The CDR3 DNA sequence: TGTGCCAGCAGCCCGGGGGAAGGGGGCATCAGCACAGATACGCAGTATTTT.

The V gene is TRBV27, the J gene TRBJ2-1, with 8 bases aligning to TRBD2. The CDR3 is 16 amino acids. Trimming at V came to 5 bases and at J to 1 base, leaving 7 bases not matched to a gene. Germline-derived CDR1 and CDR2 are MNHEY and SMNVEV (reference sequence). The DNA of the CDR3 is TGTGCCAGCAGTCTGAGCGGGAGAGCTTCCTACAATGAGCAGTTCTTC. Its translation: CASSLSGRASYNEQFF.

The chain uses TRBV11-3 and TRBJ2-7, with D uncertain. Trimming shortened V by 1 base and J by 2 bases, and 12 bases separated the two germline ends. Germline V gene sequence: CDR1 SGHNT, CDR2 YENEEA. This CDR3 has 15 residues. The CDR3 protein is CASSLGPPGTYEQYF. The CDR3 DNA reads TGTGCCAGCAGCTTAGGTCCGCCAGGTACCTACGAGCAGTACTTC.

This clone was detected only a few times. This chain uses TRBV5-1 with TRBJ1-3; D is possibly TRBD1 (5 bases). V gave up 3 bases and J gave up 1 base, with 11 bases separating them. Germline V lookup: CDR1 SGHRS, CDR2 YFSETQ. CDR3 length: 15 residues. The CDR3 is CASSWTLGSGNTIYF. The DNA for the CDR3 is TGCGCCAGCAGCTGGACACTGGGGTCTGGAAACACCATATATTTT.

This clone was recorded once. The chain recombines TRBV4-1 with TRBJ2-1; the D gene is possibly TRBD2 (6 bases). V gave up 1 base and J gave up 12 bases, with 22 bases separating them. Germline values: CDR1 MGHRA, CDR2 YSYEKL. The CDR3 length is 16 residues. CDR3 protein: CASSQATGTVSGSQFF. Here the CDR3 DNA reads TGCGCCAGCAGCCAAGCCACCGGGACTGTGTCCGGCTCGCAGTTCTTC.

V gene TRBV7-2 combines with J gene TRBJ2-7; D may be TRBD1 (6 bases). The CDR3 is 13 residues long. The germline CDR1 and CDR2 sequences are SGHTA and FQGNSA. V lost 1 base, J lost 4 bases, and 8 bases lay in between. CDR3 loop: CASSLGTVYEQYF. For the CDR3, the DNA is TGTGCCAGCAGCTTAGGGACAGTGTACGAGCAGTACTTC.

V usage is TRBV5-4 and J usage is TRBJ2-7; 10 nucleotides align to TRBD1. V shed 2 bases and J 3 bases; nucleotides not matched to a gene: 8. The CDR3 consists of 16 residues. Germline V gives CDR1 SGHNT, CDR2 YYREEE (reference sequence). CDR3 bases: TGTGCCAGCAGCTTTCCCGTGGGACAGGGGCGCTACGAGCAGTACTTC. It translates to CASSFPVGQGRYEQYF.

CDR3 nucleotides: TGTGCCAGCAGCCGAGGACAGGGTGGTCATAACGGGGAGCTGTTTTTT. This translates into CASSRGQGGHNGELFF. V usage is TRBV5-8 and J usage is TRBJ2-2, with 8 positions matching TRBD1. Trimming took 4 bases from V and 7 from J; bases not matched to a gene: 12. CDR3 length: 16 amino acids. Germline V CDR1 and CDR2: SGHTS, YDEGEE.

The chain employs TRBV24-1 and TRBJ2-6, with 10 bases identical to TRBD2. This CDR3 contains 16 residues. After removal of 9 bases from V and 0 bases from J, the junction contained 4 bases not matched to a gene. The germline V gene has CDR1 KGHDR and CDR2 SFDVKD. CDR3 amino acids: CATGTSVPSGANVLTF. CDR3 bases: TGTGCCACCGGGACTAGCGTGCCCTCTGGGGCCAACGTCCTGACTTTC.

V and J are TRBV29-1 and TRBJ2-3, with D perhaps TRBD2 (5 bases). The germline CDR1 and CDR2 sequences are SQVTM and ANQGSEA. Trimming stripped 0 bases from V and 0 bases from J, with 10 bases between. The CDR3 totals 15 residues. CDR3 region: CSVEDYGKSTDTQYF. The CDR3 DNA follows: TGCAGCGTTGAAGATTACGGGAAAAGCACAGATACGCAGTATTTT.

V is TRBV6-2 or TRBV6-3 and J is TRBJ2-7, with 15 positions matching TRBD2. V lost 4 bases to trimming and J lost 4 bases; unmatched junction nucleotides: 5. This CDR3 is built from 16 residues. Germline values: CDR1 MNHEY, CDR2 SVGEGT. In DNA form, the CDR3 reads TGTGCCAGCAGTTCGGGACTAGCGGGGGGCCCTTACGAGCAGTACTTC. Protein product: CASSSGLAGGPYEQYF.

The rearrangement joins TRBV28 to TRBJ2-1; 8 nucleotides match TRBD2. The germline CDR1 and CDR2 sequences are MDHEN and SYDVKM. The length of the CDR3 is 15 residues. J lost 6 bases, V lost 7 bases, and 11 bases had no gene match. CDR3: CASNRLSGTSNEQFF. In DNA, the CDR3 is TGTGCCAGCAATCGTCTGTCCGGGACTAGCAATGAGCAGTTCTTC. The full variable domain, with the rest looked up from reference TRBV28 and TRBJ2-1, is DVKVTQSSRYLVKRTGEKVFLECVQDMDHENMFWYRQDPGLGLRLIYFSYDVKMKEKGDIPEGYSVSREKKERFSLILESASTNQTSMYLCASNRLSGTSNEQFFGPGTRLTVL.

This clone turned up a few times. The chain links TRBV5-4 to TRBJ2-1, with 7 nucleotides matching TRBD2. Trimming removed 0 bases from V and 9 bases from J; junction bases left unmatched: 9. The CDR3 is 15 residues long. Germline CDR1 and CDR2: SGHNT and YYREEE (reference sequence). CDR3 loop: CASSLVRESGGEQFF. The CDR3 bases are TGTGCCAGCAGCTTGGTGCGGGAGAGTGGTGGTGAGCAGTTCTTC.